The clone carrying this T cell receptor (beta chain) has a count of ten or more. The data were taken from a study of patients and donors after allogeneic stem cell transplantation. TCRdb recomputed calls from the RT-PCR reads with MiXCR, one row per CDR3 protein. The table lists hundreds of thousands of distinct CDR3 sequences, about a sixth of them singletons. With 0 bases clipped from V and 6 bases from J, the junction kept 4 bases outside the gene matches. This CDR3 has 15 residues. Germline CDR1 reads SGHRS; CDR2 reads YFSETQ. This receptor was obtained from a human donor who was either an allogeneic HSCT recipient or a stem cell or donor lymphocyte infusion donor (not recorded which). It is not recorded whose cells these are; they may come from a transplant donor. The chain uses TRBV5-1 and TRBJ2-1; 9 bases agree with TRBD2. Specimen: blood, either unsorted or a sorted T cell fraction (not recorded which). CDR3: CASSLARGGSNEQFF. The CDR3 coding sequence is TGCGCCAGCAGCTTGGCGCGGGGGGGCAGCAATGAGCAGTTCTTC.